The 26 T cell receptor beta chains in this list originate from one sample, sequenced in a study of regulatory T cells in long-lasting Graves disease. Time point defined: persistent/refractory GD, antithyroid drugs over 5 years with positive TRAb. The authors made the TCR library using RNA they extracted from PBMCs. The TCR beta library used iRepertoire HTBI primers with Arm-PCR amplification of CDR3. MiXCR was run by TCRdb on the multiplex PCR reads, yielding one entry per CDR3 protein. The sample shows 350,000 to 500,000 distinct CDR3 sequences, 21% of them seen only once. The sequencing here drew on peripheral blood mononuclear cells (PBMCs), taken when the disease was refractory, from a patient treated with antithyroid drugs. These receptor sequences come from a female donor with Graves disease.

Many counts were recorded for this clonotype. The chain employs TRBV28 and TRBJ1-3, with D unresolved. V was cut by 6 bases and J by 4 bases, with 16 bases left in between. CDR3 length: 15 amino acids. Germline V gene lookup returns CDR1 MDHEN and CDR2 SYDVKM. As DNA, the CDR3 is TGTGCCAGCAGCCCCGATCTGGGAAGAGGAAACACCATATATTTT. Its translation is CASSPDLGRGNTIYF.

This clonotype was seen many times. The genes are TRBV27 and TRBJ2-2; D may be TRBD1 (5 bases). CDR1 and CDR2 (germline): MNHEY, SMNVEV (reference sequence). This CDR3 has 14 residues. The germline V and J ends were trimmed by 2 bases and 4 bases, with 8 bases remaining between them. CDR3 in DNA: TGTGCCAGCAGTTTAAGTACAGGCACCGGGGAGCTGTTTTTT. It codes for CASSLSTGTGELFF.

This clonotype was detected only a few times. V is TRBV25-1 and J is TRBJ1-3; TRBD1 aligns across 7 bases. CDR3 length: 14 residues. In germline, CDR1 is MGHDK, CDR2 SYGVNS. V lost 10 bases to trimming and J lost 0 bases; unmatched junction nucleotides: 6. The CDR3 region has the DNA TGTGCCACCCGGGGACAGCGCTCTGGAAACACCATATATTTT. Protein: CATRGQRSGNTIYF.

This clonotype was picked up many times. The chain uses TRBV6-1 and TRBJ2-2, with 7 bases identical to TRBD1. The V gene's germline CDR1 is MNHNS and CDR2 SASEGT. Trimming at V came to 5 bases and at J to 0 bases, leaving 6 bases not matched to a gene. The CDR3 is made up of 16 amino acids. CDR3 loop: CASSPPDRANTGELFF. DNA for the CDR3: TGTGCCAGCAGTCCACCCGACAGGGCGAACACCGGGGAGCTGTTTTTT.

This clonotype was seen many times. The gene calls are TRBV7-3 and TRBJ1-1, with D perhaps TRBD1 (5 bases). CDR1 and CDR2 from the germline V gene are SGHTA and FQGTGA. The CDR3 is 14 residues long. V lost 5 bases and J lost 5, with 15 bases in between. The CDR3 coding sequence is TGTGCCAGCAGCCTGGTCGCAGGGCAAACTGAAGCTTTCTTT. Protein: CASSLVAGQTEAFF.

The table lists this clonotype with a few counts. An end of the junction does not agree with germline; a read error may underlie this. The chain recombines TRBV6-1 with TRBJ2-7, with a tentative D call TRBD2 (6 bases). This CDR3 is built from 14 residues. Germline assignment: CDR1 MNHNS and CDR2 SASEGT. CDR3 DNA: TGTGCCCGCAGTGACCCCGGGACTGAGTACGAGCAGTACTTC. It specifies CARSDPGTEYEQYF.

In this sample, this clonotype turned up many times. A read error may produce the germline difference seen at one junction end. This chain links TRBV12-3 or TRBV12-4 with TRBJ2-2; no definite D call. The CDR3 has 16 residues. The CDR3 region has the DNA TGTGCCAGCAGCCCCGAACCCGACATTCTCACCGGAGAGCTGTTTTTT. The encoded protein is CASSPEPDILTGELFF.

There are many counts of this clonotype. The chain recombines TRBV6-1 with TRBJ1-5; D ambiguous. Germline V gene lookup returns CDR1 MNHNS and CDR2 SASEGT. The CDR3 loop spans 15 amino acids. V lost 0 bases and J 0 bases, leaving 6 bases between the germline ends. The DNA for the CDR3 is TGTGCCAGCAGTGAAGCGGGGAATAGCAATCAGCCCCAGCATTTT. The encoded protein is CASSEAGNSNQPQHF.

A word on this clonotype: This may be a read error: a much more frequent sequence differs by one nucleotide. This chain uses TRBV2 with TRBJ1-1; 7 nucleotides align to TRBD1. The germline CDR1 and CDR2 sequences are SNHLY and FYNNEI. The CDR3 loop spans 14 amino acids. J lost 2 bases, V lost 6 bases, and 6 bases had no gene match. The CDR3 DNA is TGTGCCAGCAGCAGAGACAGGGATAACACTGAAGCTTTCTTT. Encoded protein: CASSRDRDNTEAFF.

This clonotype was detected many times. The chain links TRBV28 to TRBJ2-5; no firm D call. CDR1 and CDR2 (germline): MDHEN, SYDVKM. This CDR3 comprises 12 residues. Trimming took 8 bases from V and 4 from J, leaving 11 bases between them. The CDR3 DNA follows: TGTGCCAGCGTGAGCCGACGAGAGACCCAGTACTTC. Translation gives CASVSRRETQYF.

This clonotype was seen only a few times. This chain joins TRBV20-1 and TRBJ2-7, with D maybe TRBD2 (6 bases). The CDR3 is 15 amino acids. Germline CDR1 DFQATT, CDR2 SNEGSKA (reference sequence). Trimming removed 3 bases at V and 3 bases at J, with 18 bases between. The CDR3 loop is CSARSNRDWDYEQYF. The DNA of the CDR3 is TGCAGTGCTAGGTCGAACCGGGACTGGGACTACGAGCAGTACTTC.

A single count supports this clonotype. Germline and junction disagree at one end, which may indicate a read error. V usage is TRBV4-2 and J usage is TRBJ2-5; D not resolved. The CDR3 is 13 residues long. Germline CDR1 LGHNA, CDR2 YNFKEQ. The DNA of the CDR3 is TGTGCCAGCAGCCAAGCGAGCCCAGAGACCCGGTACTTC. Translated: CASSQASPETRYF.

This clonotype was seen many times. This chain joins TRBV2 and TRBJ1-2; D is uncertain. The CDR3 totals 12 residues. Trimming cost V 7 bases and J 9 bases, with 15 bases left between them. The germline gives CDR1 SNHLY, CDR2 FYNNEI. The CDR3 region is CASTQIATSYTF. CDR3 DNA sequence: TGTGCCAGCACCCAGATTGCCACGAGCTACACCTTC. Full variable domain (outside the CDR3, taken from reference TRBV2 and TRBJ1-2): EPEVTQTPSHQVTQMGQEVILRCVPISNHLYFYWYRQILGQKVEFLVSFYNNEISEKSEIFDDQFSVERPDGSNFTLKIRSTKLEDSAMYFCASTQIATSYTFGSGTRLTVV.

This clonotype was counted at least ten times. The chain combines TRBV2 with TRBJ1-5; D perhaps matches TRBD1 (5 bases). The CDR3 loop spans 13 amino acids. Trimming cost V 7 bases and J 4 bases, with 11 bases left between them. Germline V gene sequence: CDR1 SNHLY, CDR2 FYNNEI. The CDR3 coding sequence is TGTGCCAGCAAGTCCAGGGAGAATCAGCCCCAGCATTTT. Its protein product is CASKSRENQPQHF.

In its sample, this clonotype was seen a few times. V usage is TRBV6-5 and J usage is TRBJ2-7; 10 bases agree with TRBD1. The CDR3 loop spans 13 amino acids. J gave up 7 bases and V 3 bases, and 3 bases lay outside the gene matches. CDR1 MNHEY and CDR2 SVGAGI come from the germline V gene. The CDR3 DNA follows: TGTGCCAGCAGTTATGACAGGGGGCGTGAGCAGTACTTC. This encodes CASSYDRGREQYF.

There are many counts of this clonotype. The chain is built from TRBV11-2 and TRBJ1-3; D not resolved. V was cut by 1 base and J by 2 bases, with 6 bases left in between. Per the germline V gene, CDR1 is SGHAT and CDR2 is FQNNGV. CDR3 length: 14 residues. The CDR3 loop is CASSLVTTGNTIYF. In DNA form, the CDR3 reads TGTGCCAGCAGCTTAGTTACAACTGGAAACACCATATATTTT. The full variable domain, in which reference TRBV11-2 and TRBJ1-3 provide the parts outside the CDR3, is EAGVAQSPRYKIIEKRQSVAFWCNPISGHATLYWYQQILGQGPKLLIQFQNNGVVDDSQLPKDRFSAERLKGVDSTLKIQPAKLEDSAVYLCASSLVTTGNTIYFGEGSWLTVV.

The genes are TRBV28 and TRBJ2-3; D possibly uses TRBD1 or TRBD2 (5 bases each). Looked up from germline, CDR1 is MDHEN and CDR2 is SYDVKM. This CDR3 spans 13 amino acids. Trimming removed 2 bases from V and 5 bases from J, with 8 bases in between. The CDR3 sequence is CASSLGGEDTQYF. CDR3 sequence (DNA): TGTGCCAGCAGTTTAGGGGGTGAAGATACGCAGTATTTT.

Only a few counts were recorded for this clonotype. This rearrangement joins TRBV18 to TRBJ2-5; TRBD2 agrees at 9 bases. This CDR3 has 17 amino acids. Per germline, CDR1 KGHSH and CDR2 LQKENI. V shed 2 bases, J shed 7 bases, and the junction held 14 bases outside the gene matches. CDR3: CASSPFAPSGAPGTQYF. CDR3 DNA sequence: TGTGCCAGCTCACCATTTGCGCCTAGCGGGGCCCCAGGGACCCAGTACTTC.

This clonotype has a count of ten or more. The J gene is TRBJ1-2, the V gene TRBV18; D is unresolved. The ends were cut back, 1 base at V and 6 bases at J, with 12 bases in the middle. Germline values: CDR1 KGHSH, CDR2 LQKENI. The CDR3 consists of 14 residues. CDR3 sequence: CASSPRLAGDGYTF. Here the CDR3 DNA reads TGTGCCAGCTCACCACGGTTGGCAGGAGATGGCTACACCTTC.

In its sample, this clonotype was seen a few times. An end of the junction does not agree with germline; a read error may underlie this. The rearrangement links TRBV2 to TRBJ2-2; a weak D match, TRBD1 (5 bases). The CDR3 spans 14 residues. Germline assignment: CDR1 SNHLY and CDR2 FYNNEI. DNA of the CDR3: TGTACCAGCAGTCGATCAGTAGGGGCCGGGGAGCTGTTTTTT. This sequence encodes CTSSRSVGAGELFF.

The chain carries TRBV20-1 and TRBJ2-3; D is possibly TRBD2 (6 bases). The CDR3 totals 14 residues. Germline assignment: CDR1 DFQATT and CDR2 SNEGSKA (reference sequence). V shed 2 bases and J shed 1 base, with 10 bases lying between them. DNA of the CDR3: TGCAGTGCTAGAAACCAGCGGGGCACAGATACGCAGTATTTT. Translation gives CSARNQRGTDTQYF.

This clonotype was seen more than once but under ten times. CDR3 loop: CASSYSTSGSADTQYF. DNA for the CDR3: TGTGCCAGCAGTTACTCGACTAGCGGGAGCGCAGATACGCAGTATTTT. The V call is TRBV6-5, the J call TRBJ2-3, with 12 nucleotides matching TRBD2. Germline CDR1 and CDR2: MNHEY and SVGAGI. V gave up 0 bases and J gave up 4 bases; unmatched junction bases: 2. The CDR3 length is 16 residues.

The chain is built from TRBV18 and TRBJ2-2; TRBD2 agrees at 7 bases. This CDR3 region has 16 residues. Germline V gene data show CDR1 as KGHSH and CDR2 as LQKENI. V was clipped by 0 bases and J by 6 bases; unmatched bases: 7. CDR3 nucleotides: TGTGCCAGCTCACCACCGGGGGGGAGTAGCGCCGGGGAGCTGTTTTTT. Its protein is CASSPPGGSSAGELFF.

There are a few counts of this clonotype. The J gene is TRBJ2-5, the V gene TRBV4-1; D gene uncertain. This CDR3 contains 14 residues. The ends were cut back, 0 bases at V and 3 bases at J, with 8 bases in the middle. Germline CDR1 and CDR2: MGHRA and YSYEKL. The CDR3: CASSQDSTEETQYF. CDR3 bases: TGCGCCAGCAGCCAAGATAGTACCGAAGAGACCCAGTACTTC.

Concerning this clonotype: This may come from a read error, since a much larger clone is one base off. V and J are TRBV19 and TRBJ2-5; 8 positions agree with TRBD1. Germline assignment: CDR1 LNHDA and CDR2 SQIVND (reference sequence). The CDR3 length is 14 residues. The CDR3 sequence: CVSSRQGYQETQYF. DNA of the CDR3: TGTGTCAGTAGTCGACAGGGGTACCAAGAGACCCAGTACTTC.

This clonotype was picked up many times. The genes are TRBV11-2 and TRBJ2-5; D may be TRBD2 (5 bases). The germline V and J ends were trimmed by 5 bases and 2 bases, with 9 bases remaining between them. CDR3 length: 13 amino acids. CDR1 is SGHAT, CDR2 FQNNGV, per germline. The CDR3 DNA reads TGTGCCAGCAGCGCGCCGGGGCAAGAGACCCAGTACTTC. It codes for CASSAPGQETQYF.